Presented here are 9 T cell receptor beta chains from one specimen sequenced in a study of T cell repertoires in urothelial bladder cancer. Profiled with immunoSEQ multiplex PCR; TCRdb holds only in-frame clones, not every one. The sample has hundreds of clones, approximately 76% seen once; the top ten hold around 20%. The source material was tumor-infiltrating cells from bladder cancer. These receptors originate from a human donor with urothelial carcinoma.

V is TRBV5-6 and J is TRBJ2-2; the D call may be TRBD1 or TRBD2 (5 bases each). The V and J ends lost 2 bases and 5 bases respectively, with 10 bases between them. The germline V gene encodes CDR1 SGHDT and CDR2 YYEEEE. The CDR3 covers 14 residues. CDR3 in DNA: TGTGCCAGCAGCTTCGAGAGGGGAACCGGGGAGCTGTTTTTT. Its translation is CASSFERGTGELFF. Full variable domain (rest looked up from reference TRBV5-6 and TRBJ2-2): DAGVTQSPTHLIKTRGQQVTLRCSPKSGHDTVSWYQQALGQGPQFIFQYYEEEERQRGNFPDRFSGHQFPNYSSELNVNALLLGDSALYLCASSFERGTGELFFGEGSRLTVL.

V gene TRBV6-5 combines with J gene TRBJ2-7, with TRBD2 identical over 11 bases. V was pared by 6 bases and J by 3 bases, with 7 bases of the junction left unmatched. Germline V gene lookup returns CDR1 MNHEY and CDR2 SVGAGI. The CDR3 extends over 15 amino acids. The CDR3 DNA follows: TGTGCCAGCAGCGCCCCTAGCGGGGGGATCTACGAGCAGTACTTC. It specifies CASSAPSGGIYEQYF.

This clone was observed a few times. The chain has TRBV10-3 and TRBJ1-6, with 8 bases that match TRBD1. With V trimmed by 6 bases and J by 7 bases, 8 bases remained unmatched. The germline gives CDR1 ENHRY, CDR2 SYGVKD. This CDR3 comprises 15 residues. This chain's CDR3 is CAIRGQGTGNSPLHF. In DNA, the CDR3 is TGTGCCATCAGAGGACAGGGTACTGGGAATTCACCCCTCCACTTT.

This chain uses TRBV6-6 with TRBJ1-2; 8 nucleotides align to TRBD1. CDR3 size: 13 residues. After removal of 10 bases from V and 0 bases from J, the junction contained 4 bases not matched to a gene. CDR1 and CDR2 from the germline V gene are MNHNY and SVGAGI (reference sequence). The CDR3 spells CATRQGTNYGYTF. In nucleotides, the CDR3 is TGTGCCACAAGACAGGGGACTAACTATGGCTACACCTTC.

The chain has TRBV7-6 and TRBJ1-1; D gene ambiguous. The CDR3 has 15 amino acids. CDR1 SGHVS and CDR2 FNYEAQ come from the germline V gene. Deletions cut 3 bases from V and 0 bases from J, with 11 bases between. CDR3 nucleotide sequence: TGTGCCAGCAGCTTGGGCGTGGATATGAACACTGAAGCTTTCTTT. Its protein product is CASSLGVDMNTEAFF.

CDR3 residues: CASSRDSYINSNQPQHF. The CDR3 region has the DNA TGTGCCAGCAGCCGGGACAGCTACATCAATAGCAATCAGCCCCAGCATTTT. This chain connects TRBV9 to TRBJ1-5, with TRBD1 matching over 7 bases. Germline trimming cut 4 bases from V and 0 bases from J; bases unmatched to any gene: 10. This CDR3 has 17 residues. The germline CDR1 and CDR2 sequences are SGDLS and YYNGEE.

The V and J genes are TRBV25-1 and TRBJ2-5; D is unresolved. CDR1 is MGHDK and CDR2 is SYGVNS in the germline V gene. The CDR3 runs 14 residues. V lost 1 base to trimming and J lost 0 bases, with 6 bases between them. CDR3 amino acids: CASSELDYQETQYF. CDR3 nucleotide sequence: TGTGCCAGCAGTGAATTGGATTACCAAGAGACCCAGTACTTC.

The rearrangement links TRBV6-6 to TRBJ1-3; D gene unclear. Trimming removed 6 bases at V and 4 bases at J, with 16 bases between. The germline CDR1 and CDR2 sequences are MNHNY and SVGAGI (reference sequence). This CDR3 contains 15 residues. CDR3: CASRTDMASGNTIYF. The CDR3 DNA follows: TGTGCCAGCAGGACCGACATGGCGTCAGGAAACACCATATATTTT.

The V gene is TRBV11-1, the J gene TRBJ1-2; 7 bases map to TRBD1. CDR1 is SGHAT and CDR2 is FQDESV in the germline V gene (reference sequence). The CDR3 is 13 amino acids. The V gene end was trimmed by 5 bases and the J gene end by 5 bases; junction bases not matched to a gene: 5. CDR3 nucleotides: TGTGCCAGCAGCCAAGACAGGGATTATGGCTACACCTTC. It translates to CASSQDRDYGYTF.